One sample yielded the 16 T cell receptor beta chains listed below, sequenced in a study of T-cell reconstitution after alpha-beta-depleted transplantation in children. Preparation of the TCRbeta library used unique molecular identifiers. From the PCR reads, TCRdb called clonotypes with MiXCR, one entry per CDR3 protein. The table includes more than 300,000 distinct CDR3 sequences, roughly 15% detected once. This specimen consisted of PBMCs, mostly from graft donor cells, obtained 360 days after TCRalphabeta/CD19-depleted stem cell transplant. The receptor source for this set is a male patient aged 2-15 years who had a stem cell transplant for acute lymphoblastic leukemia, so the T cells may come from the graft donor.

This chain uses TRBV5-1 with TRBJ2-3; D call uncertain. Per germline, CDR1 SGHRS and CDR2 YFSETQ. CDR3 length: 15 amino acids. V was clipped by 7 bases and J by 0 bases, with 15 bases between them. CDR3 DNA sequence: TGCGCCAGCGACGTCTCGATGACTAGCACAGATACGCAGTATTTT. It translates to CASDVSMTSTDTQYF.

This clonotype showed up many times. This chain joins TRBV28 and TRBJ2-2; TRBD2 is a possible D gene (5 bases). Germline CDR1 and CDR2: MDHEN and SYDVKM. CDR3 size: 16 residues. Between the trimmed V and J ends, which lost 1 base and 0 bases, there was a span of 9 bases. CDR3 in amino acids: CASSLFPRANTGELFF. In DNA form, the CDR3 reads TGTGCCAGCAGTTTATTCCCGAGGGCGAACACCGGGGAGCTGTTTTTT.

The V gene is TRBV7-9, the J gene TRBJ2-3; D possibly corresponds to TRBD1 (6 bases). The CDR3 runs to 16 residues. The V end was cut by 3 bases, the J end by 0 bases, with 13 bases between. CDR1 is SEHNR, CDR2 FQNEAQ, per germline (reference sequence). CDR3: CASSFAGEMSTDTQYF. CDR3 nucleotide sequence: TGTGCCAGCAGCTTTGCAGGGGAAATGAGCACAGATACGCAGTATTTT.

The CDR3 nucleotides are TGTGCCAGCGGTATGGGTAGCTATAATTCACCCCTCCACTTT. Translation: CASGMGSYNSPLHF. The gene calls are TRBV28 and TRBJ1-6; D ambiguous. The CDR3 loop spans 14 amino acids. The germline gives CDR1 MDHEN, CDR2 SYDVKM. Trimming stripped 8 bases from V and 3 bases from J, with 11 bases between.

The V call is TRBV10-3, the J call TRBJ2-7, with 10 bases identical to TRBD2. In germline, CDR1 is ENHRY, CDR2 SYGVKD. This CDR3 comprises 14 residues. The J segment lost 2 bases and the V segment lost 6 bases, leaving 4 bases of the junction unmatched. CDR3: CAIRPGLATYEQYF. The CDR3 coding sequence is TGTGCCATCAGGCCGGGACTAGCGACCTACGAGCAGTACTTC.

Only a few counts were recorded for this clonotype. J is TRBJ2-1 and V is TRBV20-1; D is possibly TRBD1 or TRBD2 (5 bases each). The CDR3 loop spans 15 amino acids. CDR1 and CDR2 (germline): DFQATT, SNEGSKA (reference sequence). With 1 base removed from V and 9 bases from J, the gap between germline ends came to 19 bases. CDR3 amino acids: CSARGSRGRDGEQFF. CDR3 nucleotide sequence: TGCAGTGCTAGAGGGTCTAGGGGTCGGGACGGTGAGCAGTTCTTC.

This sequence joins TRBV12-3 or TRBV12-4 and TRBJ2-3; D uncertain. The CDR3 consists of 13 residues. Deletions cut 2 bases from V and 4 bases from J, with 7 bases between. CDR3 region: CASSLIPPDTQYF. The CDR3 DNA follows: TGTGCCAGCAGTTTAATCCCACCAGATACGCAGTATTTT.

The chain carries TRBV5-1 and TRBJ2-3; D unresolved. Trimming cost V 0 bases and J 6 bases, with 11 bases left between them. The germline V gene encodes CDR1 SGHRS and CDR2 YFSETQ. The length of the CDR3 is 14 residues. Here the CDR3 reads CASSLVAHTDTQYF. DNA of the CDR3: TGCGCCAGCAGCTTGGTGGCCCATACCGATACGCAGTATTTT.

This clonotype was counted many times. The rearrangement uses TRBV6-2 or TRBV6-3 and TRBJ1-5; D is unresolved. V lost 2 bases to trimming and J lost 0 bases, with 11 bases between them. Germline assignment: CDR1 MNHEY and CDR2 SVGEGT. CDR3 size: 16 residues. CDR3 in amino acids: CASSYVRTYSNQPQHF. CDR3 DNA: TGTGCCAGCAGTTACGTCCGGACCTATAGCAATCAGCCCCAGCATTTT.

This chain connects TRBV6-5 to TRBJ2-1; TRBD1 matches 9 bases. Per the germline V gene, CDR1 is MNHEY and CDR2 is SVGAGI. The CDR3 totals 16 residues. V shed 0 bases and J 4 bases; nucleotides not matched to a gene: 4. CDR3 region: CASSYSRGQGYNEQFF. CDR3 sequence (DNA): TGTGCCAGCAGTTACTCGAGGGGACAGGGATACAATGAGCAGTTCTTC.

This chain links TRBV28 with TRBJ2-5, with 10 positions matching TRBD2. Germline CDR1 and CDR2: MDHEN and SYDVKM. The V gene end was trimmed by 6 bases and the J gene end by 0 bases; junction bases not matched to a gene: 13. The CDR3 loop spans 18 amino acids. The CDR3 reads CASSRRSLAGTYQETQYF. The CDR3 coding sequence is TGTGCCAGCAGCCGTAGGTCACTAGCGGGGACGTACCAAGAGACCCAGTACTTC.

This clonotype came up many times. The genes are TRBV28 and TRBJ1-1; D unresolved. V was trimmed by 7 bases and J by 0 bases, leaving 3 bases between them. The germline V gene encodes CDR1 MDHEN and CDR2 SYDVKM. This CDR3 is 11 amino acids long. CDR3 amino acids: CASTLNTEAFF. DNA of the CDR3: TGTGCCAGCACCTTGAACACTGAAGCTTTCTTT.

This clonotype was found many times. V and J are TRBV20-1 and TRBJ2-1, with D possibly being TRBD1 (5 bases). The V gene lost 5 bases and the J gene lost 0 bases, with 11 bases spanning the gap. The CDR3 is 14 residues long. The V gene's germline CDR1 is DFQATT and CDR2 SNEGSKA (reference sequence). This CDR3 reads CSAHRSPSYNEQFF. The CDR3 nucleotides read TGCAGTGCTCACAGGTCCCCCTCCTACAATGAGCAGTTCTTC.

This clonotype was detected ten times or more. The chain recombines TRBV29-1 with TRBJ2-5, with 7 bases identical to TRBD2. Germline values: CDR1 SQVTM, CDR2 ANQGSEA. V lost 4 bases, J lost 3 bases, and 8 bases stayed unmatched. The CDR3 consists of 14 residues. CDR3: CSVVSGRAEETQYF. The CDR3 coding sequence is TGCAGCGTTGTTTCGGGGAGGGCCGAAGAGACCCAGTACTTC.

This clonotype has ten or more counts. The CDR3 nucleotides are TGTGCCAGCAGTTCAACCCAGGGATACAATGAGCAGTTCTTC. This translates into CASSSTQGYNEQFF. This rearrangement joins TRBV6-5 to TRBJ2-1; D might be TRBD1 (5 bases). This CDR3 contains 14 residues. V was pared by 4 bases and J by 4 bases, with 11 bases between. Germline lookup yields CDR1 MNHEY and CDR2 SVGAGI.

This clonotype was counted at least ten times. The chain has TRBV12-3 or TRBV12-4 and TRBJ2-5; D might be TRBD1 (6 bases). Trimming stripped 0 bases from V and 3 bases from J, with 14 bases between. The CDR3 sequence is 16 residues long. The CDR3 loop is CASSLARRDTKETQYF. DNA of the CDR3: TGTGCCAGCAGTTTAGCCCGAAGGGACACAAAAGAGACCCAGTACTTC.